This T cell receptor beta chain was recovered during a study of CD8+ T cells in alopecia areata. Sequencing used cDNA as its template, made by extracting RNA and reverse transcribing it. Measured with immunoSEQ multiplex PCR; TCRdb has only the in-frame clones, and not every one. In the table there are about 190,000 clones, approximately 56% of which are singletons. This clone showed up just a few times. The antigen is not known. Study results and caveats: Mice showed TCR sharing more clearly than patients did, possibly owing to HLA.

CDR3 length: 13 residues. Per germline, CDR1 SNHLY and CDR2 FYNNEI. V lost 3 bases and J 4 bases, leaving 8 bases between the germline ends. Treatment: oral pan-JAK inhibitor, 5-10 mg twice daily. Lesional scalp punch biopsies and peripheral blood came from alopecia areata patients. This clonotype was obtained from a human donor with alopecia areata. Source: CD4+ T cells sorted from blood, taken at week 4, from a patient treated with tofacitinib. V is TRBV2 and J is TRBJ2-3; D gene uncertain. The CDR3 sequence: CASSEGLADTQYF. The CDR3 DNA reads as TGTGCCAGCAGTGAGGGATTGGCAGATACGCAGTATTTT.